These 18 T cell receptor beta chains originate from one sample sequenced in a study of T cells after yellow fever vaccination. TCRdb used MiXCR to reprocess the 5' RACE reads, holding one entry per CDR3 protein. In the table there are fewer than 85,000 distinct CDR3 sequences, about 7.7% of which are singletons. The source material was CD8+ T cells sorted from PBMCs, sampled on the day of the yellow fever booster vaccination. These TCRs come from a man aged 25-40 years who received the YFV17D yellow fever vaccine.

To note about this clonotype: One end of the junction fails to match germline, which may point to a read error. This sequence joins TRBV7-2 and TRBJ1-2; D unresolved. Germline values: CDR1 SGHTA, CDR2 FQGNSA. The CDR3 length is 9 residues. The CDR3 here is CASSDRLLF. CDR3 coding DNA: TGTGCCAGCAGTGACCGCTTGCTCTTC. The variable domain in full, completed from reference TRBV7-2 and TRBJ1-2, reads GAGVSQSPSNKVTEKGKDVELRCDPISGHTALYWYRQSLGQGLEFLIYFQGNSAPDKSGLPSDRFSAERTGGSVSTLTIQRTQQEDSAVYLCASSDRLLFGSGTRLTVV.

Many counts were recorded for this clonotype. This chain uses TRBV7-8 with TRBJ2-2, with 10 bases identical to TRBD2. The CDR3 has 16 residues. Germline V CDR1 and CDR2: SGHVS, FQNEAQ. Unmatched junction bases numbered 6, after V lost 2 bases and J lost 6 bases. CDR3 sequence reads: CASSLMLAGVAGELFF. Here the CDR3 DNA reads TGTGCCAGCAGCTTAATGCTAGCGGGAGTCGCCGGGGAGCTGTTTTTT.

This clonotype was seen only a few times. This rearrangement joins TRBV6-1 to TRBJ2-2; a possible D gene is TRBD1 (6 bases). V was clipped by 6 bases and J by 0 bases, with 11 bases between them. Germline values: CDR1 MNHNS, CDR2 SASEGT. This CDR3 is 15 amino acids long. Written as DNA, the CDR3 is TGTGCCAGCAGGGGCGGACAGACGAACACCGGGGAGCTGTTTTTT. Amino acid sequence: CASRGGQTNTGELFF.

This clonotype was observed at least ten times. The chain couples TRBV12-3 or TRBV12-4 to TRBJ2-7; D remains unclear. This CDR3 is 16 amino acids long. V dropped 2 bases and J dropped 3 bases, with 17 bases sitting between them. The CDR3 reads CASSLSAGGPFYEQYF. For the CDR3, the DNA is TGTGCCAGCAGTTTAAGCGCCGGCGGACCTTTCTACGAGCAGTACTTC.

V gene TRBV5-4 combines with J gene TRBJ2-7; 7 bases fit TRBD1. From germline, CDR1 is SGHNT and CDR2 YYREEE (reference sequence). This CDR3 comprises 14 residues. V lost 4 bases and J lost 2; bases outside the gene matches: 6. This chain's CDR3 is CASSNRDSPYEQYF. The CDR3 DNA reads as TGTGCCAGCAGCAACCGGGACAGTCCCTACGAGCAGTACTTC.

This clonotype was seen more than once but under ten times. This chain connects TRBV6-6 to TRBJ2-7, with 13 bases aligning to TRBD2. CDR1 and CDR2 (germline): MNHNY, SVGAGI (reference sequence). Trimming cost V 10 bases and J 2 bases; bases outside gene matches: 2. The CDR3 covers 13 residues. The CDR3 loop reads CATTSGRAYEQYF. The CDR3 nucleotides are TGTGCCACCACTAGCGGGAGGGCCTACGAGCAGTACTTC.

This clonotype was seen more than once but under ten times. The genes are TRBV5-6 and TRBJ1-4; D unclear. This CDR3 is built from 15 residues. The germline gives CDR1 SGHDT, CDR2 YYEEEE. V gave up 2 bases and J gave up 7 bases, with 15 bases separating them. The chain's CDR3 is CASSFSLVEAEKLFF. Here the CDR3 DNA reads TGTGCCAGCAGCTTCTCATTGGTTGAAGCTGAAAAACTGTTTTTT. Full variable domain (remainder filled in from reference TRBV5-6 and TRBJ1-4): DAGVTQSPTHLIKTRGQQVTLRCSPKSGHDTVSWYQQALGQGPQFIFQYYEEEERQRGNFPDRFSGHQFPNYSSELNVNALLLGDSALYLCASSFSLVEAEKLFFGSGTQLSVL.

This clonotype was seen many times. V and J are TRBV6-2 or TRBV6-3 and TRBJ2-5; D may be TRBD2 (5 bases). V was shortened by 10 bases and J by 0 bases, with 15 bases between the two germline ends. This CDR3 has 14 amino acids. Germline loops: CDR1 MNHEY, CDR2 SVGEGT. CDR3 amino acids: CATLAPSYQETQYF. Here the CDR3 DNA reads TGTGCCACCCTAGCTCCCTCGTACCAAGAGACCCAGTACTTC.

This clonotype was observed many times. The V and J genes are TRBV5-5 and TRBJ2-1; D perhaps matches TRBD2 (5 bases). V gave up 5 bases and J gave up 0 bases, with 15 bases separating them. CDR1 SGHKS and CDR2 YYEKEE come from the germline V gene (reference sequence). The CDR3 runs 16 residues. The CDR3: CASRVEGLSSYNEQFF. CDR3 bases: TGTGCCAGCAGAGTAGAGGGCCTTAGCTCCTACAATGAGCAGTTCTTC.

This clonotype was picked up a small number of times. The genes are TRBV28 and TRBJ1-4, with 11 bases fitting TRBD1. J was trimmed by 5 bases and V by 3 bases; bases with no gene match: 5. CDR1 and CDR2 from the germline V gene are MDHEN and SYDVKM. The CDR3 is 16 residues long. The CDR3 bases are TGTGCCAGCAGTTTGGGGACAGGGGGGGAAAATGAAAAACTGTTTTTT. Translated, it gives CASSLGTGGENEKLFF.

This clonotype was detected a few times. This CDR3 reads CASSQDQGSAGDEQYF. The CDR3 nucleotides read TGTGCCAGCAGCCAAGACCAGGGATCGGCCGGCGACGAGCAGTACTTC. This sequence joins TRBV3-1 and TRBJ2-7; a weak D match, TRBD1 (5 bases). V gave up 0 bases and J gave up 5 bases, with 17 bases separating them. The CDR3 covers 16 residues. The germline CDR1 and CDR2 sequences are LGHDT and YNNKEL (reference sequence).

In its sample, this clonotype was seen many times. J is TRBJ2-1 and V is TRBV7-9, with TRBD2 as a possible D gene (6 bases). Per germline, CDR1 SEHNR and CDR2 FQNEAQ (reference sequence). The CDR3 totals 13 residues. Trimming removed 2 bases at V and 9 bases at J, with 11 bases between. CDR3 sequence (DNA): TGTGCCAGCAGCTTACCCGGGAGTTTTGAGCAGTTCTTC. Residues: CASSLPGSFEQFF.

Many counts were recorded for this clonotype. The rearrangement links TRBV4-3 to TRBJ2-1, with unresolved D. The CDR3 consists of 12 residues. Germline lookup yields CDR1 LGHNA and CDR2 YSLEER. The V end was cut by 0 bases, the J end by 11 bases, with 8 bases between. The CDR3 nucleotides are TGCGCCAGCAGCCAAGATGGAATGAAGCAGTTCTTC. Amino acids: CASSQDGMKQFF.

The chain carries TRBV6-5 and TRBJ2-7; TRBD1 agrees at 10 bases. CDR1 and CDR2 (germline): MNHEY, SVGAGI. The junction had 0 bases not matched to a gene; V was cut back by 1 base and J by 6 bases. The CDR3 is 13 residues long. CDR3 protein: CASSYWTGGEQYF. CDR3 nucleotide sequence: TGTGCCAGCAGTTACTGGACAGGGGGCGAGCAGTACTTC.

This clonotype was recorded many times. The V call is TRBV10-3, the J call TRBJ2-1; D unresolved. The CDR3 is 15 amino acids. The V gene's germline CDR1 is ENHRY and CDR2 SYGVKD. Trimming removed 0 bases at V and 4 bases at J, with 10 bases between. The CDR3 DNA follows: TGTGCCATCAGTGAGTCGTCGCGGCCTTACAATGAGCAGTTCTTC. This gives the protein CAISESSRPYNEQFF.

The chain has TRBV6-8 and TRBJ2-3, with no clear D. The CDR3 loop spans 19 amino acids. Germline CDR1 is MNHGY and CDR2 is SAAAGT. The germline V and J ends were trimmed by 0 bases and 4 bases, with 23 bases remaining between them. CDR3 residues: CASSYSRPHYRRGADTQYF. The CDR3 nucleotides are TGTGCCAGCAGTTACTCGAGGCCCCACTACCGGCGCGGCGCAGATACGCAGTATTTT.

This clonotype has more than one count but fewer than ten. CDR3 DNA: TGCAGTGCTAGAGACGAAACCTACGAGCAGTACTTC. Protein: CSARDETYEQYF. The genes are TRBV20-1 and TRBJ2-7; D unresolved. The V gene's germline CDR1 is DFQATT and CDR2 SNEGSKA (reference sequence). The length of the CDR3 is 12 residues. V lost 0 bases and J lost 2, with 5 bases in between.

This clonotype was seen a handful of times. J is TRBJ2-7 and V is TRBV7-8; D unclear. The V end lost 1 base, the J end lost 0 bases, and 10 bases lay between the germline ends. From germline, CDR1 is SGHVS and CDR2 FQNEAQ. This CDR3 has 15 residues. The CDR3 sequence is CASSLEGSVSYEQYF. The CDR3 DNA sequence: TGTGCCAGCAGCTTAGAGGGCAGTGTCTCCTACGAGCAGTACTTC. Supplemented by reference TRBV7-8 and TRBJ2-7, the full variable domain reads GAGVSQSPRYKVAKRGQDVALRCDPISGHVSLFWYQQALGQGPEFLTYFQNEAQLDKSGLPSDRFFAERPEGSVSTLKIQRTQQEDSAVYLCASSLEGSVSYEQYFGPGTRLTVT.